This paragraph covers one T cell receptor beta chain sequence. Germline V gene lookup returns CDR1 LNHDA and CDR2 SQIVND (reference sequence). The CDR3 extends over 16 amino acids. V was pared by 0 bases and J by 0 bases, with 10 bases between. This specimen belongs to a study of blood T cell repertoires in COVID-19. As for the study in general: The study drew acute and convalescent COVID-19 samples from the United States, Italy and Spain. Nucleic acid was either cDNA or gDNA, and it came from T cells, B-cell-depleted T cells, or PBMCs.

Per the authors' pipeline: Reference gene primer amplification yielded estimated nucleated cell counts. Using immunoSEQ multiplex PCR, the repertoire was profiled, and TCRdb retains in-frame clones only, with some absent. The D gene and trimming were derived from the DNA, and the V and J assignments and clone size from that table. The profile shows 200,000 to 250,000 clones, approximately 77% of them singletons. The receptor was derived from a woman older than 75 with acute or convalescent COVID-19. The sample was peripheral blood. The V gene is TRBV19, the J gene TRBJ2-3; D is uncertain. The CDR3 spells CASSIDSRQSTDTQYF. The CDR3 bases are TGTGCCAGTAGTATAGATTCGAGACAAAGCACAGATACGCAGTATTTT.